What follows are 12 T cell receptor beta chains derived from one specimen sequenced in a study of T cell repertoires in cytomegalovirus infection. TCRdb independently ran MiXCR on the reads; one entry per CDR3 protein. Counted here are about 250,000 distinct CDR3 sequences, about 12% occurring once; the ten biggest clones make up approximately 1.6%. Sequencing was performed on PBMCs. The receptor set was obtained from a human donor in good health (CMV status not recorded). Some clones in this sample may be carry-over from other donors' samples.

The table lists this clonotype with many counts. The gene calls are TRBV7-2 and TRBJ2-7; TRBD1 aligns across 8 bases. This CDR3 is 15 amino acids long. J lost 5 bases, V lost 1 base, and 7 bases had no gene match. CDR1 SGHTA and CDR2 FQGNSA come from the germline V gene. The CDR3 coding sequence is TGTGCCAGCAGCTTAGGGCCAGGGGGCAAGCACGAGCAGTACTTC. Translated, it gives CASSLGPGGKHEQYF.

This clonotype was counted ten times or more. The rearrangement links TRBV10-3 to TRBJ1-1; the D gene is possibly TRBD1 (5 bases). The CDR3 runs to 14 residues. The V end lost 6 bases, the J end lost 1 base, and 12 bases lay between the germline ends. From germline, CDR1 is ENHRY and CDR2 SYGVKD. CDR3 coding DNA: TGTGCCATCAGGCTGGACGGACAGAACACTGAAGCTTTCTTT. Translation: CAIRLDGQNTEAFF.

This clonotype came up many times. The chain combines TRBV7-2 with TRBJ2-1; D is undetermined. V was clipped by 5 bases and J by 7 bases, with 12 bases between them. The V gene's germline CDR1 is SGHTA and CDR2 FQGNSA. The CDR3 is made up of 13 amino acids. The CDR3 sequence is CASSHPGVNEQFF. The CDR3 DNA sequence: TGTGCCAGCAGCCACCCCGGAGTAAATGAGCAGTTCTTC.

This clonotype was detected many times. The genes are TRBV11-3 and TRBJ2-3; the D is unclear. The CDR3 is 12 amino acids. Deletions cut 5 bases from V and 2 bases from J, with 5 bases between. Per the germline V gene, CDR1 is SGHNT and CDR2 is YENEEA. In DNA, the CDR3 is TGTGCCAGCAGCGGTCTCACAGATACGCAGTATTTT. Amino acids: CASSGLTDTQYF.

This clonotype occurred many times. The V gene is TRBV28, the J gene TRBJ2-7; D perhaps matches TRBD2 (6 bases). There are 13 residues in the CDR3. Per the germline V gene, CDR1 is MDHEN and CDR2 is SYDVKM. V lost 9 bases to trimming and J lost 6 bases, with 18 bases between them. CDR3 amino acids: CASLRDFLGEQYF. In nucleotides, the CDR3 is TGTGCCAGTCTCCGGGACTTTCTCGGCGAGCAGTACTTC. Variable domain in full (rest from reference TRBV28 and TRBJ2-7): DVKVTQSSRYLVKRTGEKVFLECVQDMDHENMFWYRQDPGLGLRLIYFSYDVKMKEKGDIPEGYSVSREKKERFSLILESASTNQTSMYLCASLRDFLGEQYFGPGTRLTVT.

This clonotype came up many times. V and J are TRBV7-2 and TRBJ2-7, with D unclear. Germline V CDR1 and CDR2: SGHTA, FQGNSA. This CDR3 comprises 13 residues. V was shortened by 2 bases and J by 3 bases, with 8 bases between the two germline ends. CDR3 region: CASSLLQFYEQYF. The CDR3 bases are TGTGCCAGCAGCTTATTACAGTTCTACGAGCAGTACTTC. Full variable domain (missing parts from reference TRBV7-2 and TRBJ2-7): GAGVSQSPSNKVTEKGKDVELRCDPISGHTALYWYRQSLGQGLEFLIYFQGNSAPDKSGLPSDRFSAERTGGSVSTLTIQRTQQEDSAVYLCASSLLQFYEQYFGPGTRLTVT.

This clonotype has a count of ten or more. The rearrangement links TRBV7-2 to TRBJ2-7, with 9 bases fitting TRBD2. The CDR3 has 18 residues. The germline gives CDR1 SGHTA, CDR2 FQGNSA. V trimming: 5 bases; J trimming: 5 bases; junction bases outside the gene matches: 19. The CDR3 DNA reads TGTGCCAGCAGCGGAGTAGGACCCCGGCTAGCGGGATACAACGAGCAGTACTTC. It codes for CASSGVGPRLAGYNEQYF.

This clonotype was counted ten times or more. CDR3 in amino acids: CASKQTGSPYEQYF. The CDR3 DNA follows: TGTGCCAGCAAGCAGACAGGATCGCCCTACGAGCAGTACTTC. V and J are TRBV6-2 or TRBV6-3 and TRBJ2-7; a possible D gene is TRBD1 (6 bases). Between the trimmed V and J ends, which lost 7 bases and 2 bases, there was a span of 15 bases. CDR3 length: 14 amino acids. CDR1 is MNHEY and CDR2 is SVGEGT in the germline V gene.

The chain carries TRBV6-5 and TRBJ2-1, with no clear D. The CDR3 consists of 11 residues. V lost 6 bases to trimming and J lost 10 bases, with 10 bases between them. CDR1 is MNHEY, CDR2 SVGAGI, per germline. The CDR3, as DNA: TGTGCCAGCAGCCCCGGAAGAGAGCAGTTCTTC. Protein product: CASSPGREQFF.

V usage is TRBV3-1 and J usage is TRBJ2-1; D unresolved. Trimming left V 0 bases short and J 4 bases short, with 16 bases between. This CDR3 is 17 amino acids long. Per the germline V gene, CDR1 is LGHDT and CDR2 is YNNKEL (reference sequence). The CDR3 coding sequence is TGTGCCAGCAGCCAAGATACTGCGCGGTTAATTTACAATGAGCAGTTCTTC. This translates into CASSQDTARLIYNEQFF.

This clonotype was recorded at least ten times. The chain combines TRBV28 with TRBJ2-3; D is uncertain. Between the trimmed V and J ends, which lost 5 bases and 11 bases, there was a span of 14 bases. Germline V CDR1 and CDR2: MDHEN, SYDVKM. This CDR3 contains 12 residues. The CDR3 DNA reads TGTGCCAGCAGTCCCCCGAGGACCCGGCAGTATTTT. Amino acid sequence: CASSPPRTRQYF.

This clonotype was seen at least ten times. This chain links TRBV7-2 with TRBJ2-3; TRBD2 agrees at 9 bases. V trimming: 10 bases; J trimming: 0 bases; junction bases outside the gene matches: 8. CDR1 and CDR2 (germline): SGHTA, FQGNSA. This CDR3 has 15 residues. CDR3 sequence (DNA): TGTGCCACCAAGATAGCGGGGGCCAGCACAGATACGCAGTATTTT. Translated: CATKIAGASTDTQYF.